The present TCR beta chain was sequenced within a study of T cell repertoires in cytomegalovirus infection. The wider study: Public TCR beta signatures provided an indication of both CMV infection and a matching HLA type. Study outcomes and limitations: HLA-C-restricted CMV-specific TCR beta clonotypes prevailed in the ex vivo response.

This CDR3 region has 18 residues. The V and J ends lost 4 bases and 1 base respectively, with 19 bases between them. Looked up from germline, CDR1 is SNHLY and CDR2 is FYNNEI. MiXCR, run by TCRdb on the reads, gives a single entry per CDR3 protein. This repertoire shows some 97,000 distinct CDR3 sequences, around 22% found once; its top ten account for 39%. In the case of this clonotype: Its antigen is currently unknown.

The gene calls are TRBV2 and TRBJ2-2; D is undetermined. This TCR came from a human donor in good health (CMV status not recorded). Some clones in this sample may be carry-over from other donors' samples. Specimen: CD8+ T cells from PBMCs. The DNA for the CDR3 is TGTGCCAGCAGTGGGGTCGGCGGCCTGTCGGGGAACACCGGGGAGCTGTTTTTT. This encodes CASSGVGGLSGNTGELFF.